Here is one T cell receptor beta chain with its context. What it recognizes is unknown. A much larger clonotype is one base distant, so this may be a read error. This sample stems from a study of glioma-infiltrating T cells. Findings and limits, study-wide: Gliomas, especially low-grade, showed above-expected tissue-blood divergence; non-neoplastic patients showed below. Tissue and blood shared very few CDR3 sequences.

Using RNA template, CDR3s of TCR alpha and beta were amplified with iRepertoire arm-PCR. Tissue mRNA or PBMC total RNA, roughly 100-400 ng, went into one-step reverse transcription and amplification. TCRdb fed the multiplex PCR reads into MiXCR, producing one record per CDR3 protein. The sample consists of some 110,000 distinct CDR3 sequences, around 23% of them appearing once. Germline lookup yields CDR1 DFQATT and CDR2 SNEGSKA (reference sequence). Between the trimmed V and J ends, which lost 3 bases and 1 base, there was a span of 13 bases. The CDR3 is 15 residues long. The TCR originated in a human donor with low-grade glioma or glioblastoma, undergoing nonglioma brain surgery, or in good health (not recorded which). V and J are TRBV20-1 and TRBJ2-1; perhaps TRBD2 as D (5 bases). What was sequenced was glioma tissue, nonneoplastic brain tissue, or PBMCs (not recorded which). The CDR3, as DNA: TGCAGTGCTAGTTCCCCTAGCAGTTCCTACAATGAGCAGTTCTTC. Protein product: CSASSPSSSYNEQFF.